This T cell receptor beta chain is from a study of CD8+ T cells in alopecia areata. Looking at the study overall: C3H/HeJ graft donors with spontaneous alopecia, aged about 6-12 months, supplied skin that was transplanted onto female C3H/HeJ mice aged roughly 6-11 weeks. Findings and limits, study-wide: Mice showed TCR sharing more clearly than patients did, possibly owing to HLA. Scalp lesions, especially in alopecia totalis/universalis, had higher clonality than normal scalp. Normal-skin resident alphabeta T cells also appear among scalp sample sequences.

J was trimmed by 0 bases and V by 6 bases; bases with no gene match: 3. The CDR3 runs 14 residues. Germline V gene sequence: CDR1 FNHDT, CDR2 SITEND (reference sequence). This clone was recorded a few times. Its antigen is unknown. The genes and germline here are from mouse. Read data end 4 residues before the CDR3 end; the end is taken from the germline J gene. The authors sorted pooled cutaneous lymph node cells using CD4, CD8alpha, NKG2D, NKG2ACE and other markers. Extraction of RNA preceded its reverse transcription into cDNA, which served as the sequencing template. The data were produced by immunoSEQ multiplex PCR, yet TCRdb's version contains in-frame clones alone and is incomplete. Singletons are absent from the sample, which has around 290,000 clones.

The chain is built from TRBV19 and TRBJ2-1; TRBD2 matches at 7 bases. Sequencing was done on a sample of CD4+ T cells sorted from a lymph node. The sequence was obtained from a C3H/HeJ mouse with alopecia areata. The mouse line has the MHC haplotype H2-k. The CDR3 protein is CASTPGGNYAEQFF. Partial CDR3 DNA: TGTGCCAGCACCCCTGGGGGTAACTATGCT.